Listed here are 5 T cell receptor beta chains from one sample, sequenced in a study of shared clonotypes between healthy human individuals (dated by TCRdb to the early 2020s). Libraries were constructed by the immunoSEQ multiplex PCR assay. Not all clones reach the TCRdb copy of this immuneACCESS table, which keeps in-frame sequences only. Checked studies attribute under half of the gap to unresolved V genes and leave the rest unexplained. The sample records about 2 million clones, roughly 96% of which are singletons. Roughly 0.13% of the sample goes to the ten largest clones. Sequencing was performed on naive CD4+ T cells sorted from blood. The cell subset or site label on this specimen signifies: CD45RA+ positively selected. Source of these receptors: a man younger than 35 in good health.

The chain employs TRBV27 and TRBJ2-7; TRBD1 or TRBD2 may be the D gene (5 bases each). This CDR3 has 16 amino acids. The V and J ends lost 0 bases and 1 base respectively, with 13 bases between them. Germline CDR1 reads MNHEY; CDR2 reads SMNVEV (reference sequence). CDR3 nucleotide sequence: TGTGCCAGCAGTTTATCCGGGGCCAGGCCGTCCTACGAGCAGTACTTC. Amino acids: CASSLSGARPSYEQYF.

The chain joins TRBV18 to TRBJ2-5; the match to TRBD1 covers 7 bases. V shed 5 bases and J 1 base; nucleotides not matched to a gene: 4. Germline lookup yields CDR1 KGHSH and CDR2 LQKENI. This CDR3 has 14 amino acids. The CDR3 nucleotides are TGTGCCAGCTCAAAGCGGACAGGCCAAGAGACCCAGTACTTC. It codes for CASSKRTGQETQYF.

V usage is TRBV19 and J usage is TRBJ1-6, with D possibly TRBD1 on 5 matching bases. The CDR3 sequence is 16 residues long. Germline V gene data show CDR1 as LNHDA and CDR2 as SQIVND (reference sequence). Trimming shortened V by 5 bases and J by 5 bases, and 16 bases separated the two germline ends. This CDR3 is CASSSLGTEDNSPLHF. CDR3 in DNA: TGTGCCAGTAGTTCGTTGGGGACGGAAGATAATTCACCCCTCCACTTT. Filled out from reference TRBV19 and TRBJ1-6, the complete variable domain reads DGGITQSPKYLFRKEGQNVTLSCEQNLNHDAMYWYRQDPGQGLRLIYYSQIVNDFQKGDIAEGYSVSREKKESFPLTVTSAQKNPTAFYLCASSSLGTEDNSPLHFGNGTRLTVT.

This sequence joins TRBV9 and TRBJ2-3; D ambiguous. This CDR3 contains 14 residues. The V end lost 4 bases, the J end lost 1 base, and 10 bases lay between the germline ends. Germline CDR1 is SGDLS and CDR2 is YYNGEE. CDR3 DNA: TGTGCCAGCAGCCCCCCAGCCCGCACAGATACGCAGTATTTT. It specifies CASSPPARTDTQYF.

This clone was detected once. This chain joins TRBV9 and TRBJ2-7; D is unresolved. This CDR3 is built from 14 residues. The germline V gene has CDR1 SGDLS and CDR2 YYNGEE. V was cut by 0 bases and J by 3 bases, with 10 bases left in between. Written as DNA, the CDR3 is TGTGCCAGCAGCGTAGTTCCGACCGGCTACGAGCAGTACTTC. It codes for CASSVVPTGYEQYF.